Each of the 23 T cell receptor beta chains below was sequenced from the same sample in a study of CXCR3-negative and CXCR3-positive naive CD8 T cells. Preparation of TRB cDNA libraries relied on 5' RACE carrying UMI labels. TCRdb reanalyzed the 5' RACE reads and collapses them to one entry per CDR3 protein, without DNA. This table holds about 42,000 distinct CDR3 sequences. Sequenced material: naive CXCR3- CD8+ T cells from blood. The sample's subset: CD45RO-CCR7+CD27+CD95- naive CD8+ T cells lacking CXCR3 (TNR3-). Receptors originate from a human donor in good health. Some clones in this sample may be carry-over from other donors' samples.

The J gene is TRBJ2-1, the V gene TRBV7-6. Germline CDR1 and CDR2: SGHVS and FNYEAQ. This CDR3 has 15 amino acids. The CDR3 region is CASSLGNYPYNEQFF.

This rearrangement joins TRBV19 to TRBJ2-3; the D call of TRBD1 rests on TCRdb alone, since no DNA is present to check it. Germline values: CDR1 LNHDA, CDR2 SQIVND (reference sequence). The CDR3 runs to 14 residues. The CDR3: CASTPRGGTDTQYF.

The chain has TRBV30 and TRBJ2-1; no DNA is available, so the TRBD2 call from TCRdb remains unchecked. The CDR3 has 15 amino acids. Germline CDR1 reads GTSNPN; CDR2 reads SVGIG (reference sequence). The CDR3 here is CAWSGLAGDYNEQFF.

This clonotype is identified as medium-sized from frequency. This chain uses TRBV7-3 with TRBJ2-3; TCRdb lists TRBD1, though no DNA is available to test this call. CDR1 is SGHTA and CDR2 is FQGTGA in the germline V gene. The CDR3 is made up of 15 amino acids. CDR3 loop: CASSSTGGSTDTQYF.

The rearrangement joins TRBV6-5 to TRBJ2-5. This CDR3 has 13 residues. Germline CDR1 is MNHEY and CDR2 is SVGAGI. CDR3 in amino acids: CASSYNPTETQYF.

CDR3 loop: CASSLNGVLVQGPGNTIYF. V and J are TRBV7-2 and TRBJ1-3. The CDR3 covers 19 residues. The germline V gene encodes CDR1 SGHTA and CDR2 FQGNSA.

The chain joins TRBV7-8 to TRBJ2-5; TCRdb's D call, TRBD2, is unchecked because there is no DNA. Germline assignment: CDR1 SGHVS and CDR2 FQNEAQ. The CDR3 consists of 14 residues. CDR3 residues: CASSPGYSRETQYF.

The chain combines TRBV7-9 with TRBJ2-7; with no DNA, the TCRdb D assignment of TRBD1 cannot be verified. Germline V CDR1 and CDR2: SEHNR, FQNEAQ (reference sequence). CDR3 length equals 14 residues. The chain's CDR3 is CASSSRQGSYEQYF.

This rearrangement joins TRBV28 to TRBJ1-2. The CDR3 spans 14 residues. Germline assignment: CDR1 MDHEN and CDR2 SYDVKM. The CDR3 loop is CASSLFTSGGGYTF.

The chain uses TRBV19 and TRBJ2-7; as DNA is missing, the TRBD1 call by TCRdb cannot be tested. The CDR3 has 13 amino acids. In germline, CDR1 is LNHDA, CDR2 SQIVND (reference sequence). The CDR3 protein is CASTPPGSYEQYF.

J is TRBJ2-7 and V is TRBV28; the TCRdb D gene call, TRBD2, has no DNA to confirm it. The CDR3 extends over 16 amino acids. Germline V gives CDR1 MDHEN, CDR2 SYDVKM. The CDR3 spells CASRPVWGDRSYEQYF.

The V and J genes are TRBV6-4 and TRBJ2-1; TCRdb names TRBD2, which stays unverified in the absence of DNA. The germline CDR1 and CDR2 sequences are MRHNA and SNTAGT. This CDR3 contains 16 residues. The CDR3 region is CASTGTSNSVYNEQFF.

This chain links TRBV11-3 with TRBJ2-2. The germline CDR1 and CDR2 sequences are SGHNT and YENEEA. The CDR3 length is 12 residues. The CDR3: CASSFLTGELFF.

V gene TRBV20-1 combines with J gene TRBJ1-2; without DNA, the TCRdb call of TRBD1 cannot be checked. Germline V gene data show CDR1 as DFQATT and CDR2 as SNEGSKA (reference sequence). This CDR3 spans 17 amino acids. Here the CDR3 reads CSARLTGTGGKRSGYTF.

The CDR3 reads CASSEWDGQYF. The V gene is TRBV25-1, the J gene TRBJ2-7. Germline CDR1 MGHDK, CDR2 SYGVNS. The CDR3 length is 11 residues.

The chain uses TRBV7-2 and TRBJ2-1; TCRdb calls TRBD1, which cannot be checked without DNA. There are 11 residues in the CDR3. The V gene's germline CDR1 is SGHTA and CDR2 FQGNSA. The CDR3 here is CASSLAGNRFF.

V is TRBV12-3 or TRBV12-4 and J is TRBJ1-1. CDR3 length: 12 amino acids. The CDR3 is CASTDRNTEAFF.

The chain has TRBV12-3 or TRBV12-4 and TRBJ2-5. The CDR3 runs to 14 residues. The CDR3 sequence is CASSLLVNQETQYF.

The genes are TRBV2 and TRBJ2-1; the D call from TCRdb, TRBD2, cannot be confirmed without DNA. This CDR3 contains 15 residues. Germline CDR1 and CDR2: SNHLY and FYNNEI. CDR3 amino acids: CASRQLAGGPREQFF.

V is TRBV7-3 and J is TRBJ2-7. The CDR3 spans 14 residues. CDR1 is SGHTA, CDR2 FQGTGA, per germline. The chain's CDR3 is CASSSLSGPYEQYF.

This chain uses TRBV29-1 with TRBJ2-3. Germline V gene lookup returns CDR1 SQVTM and CDR2 ANQGSEA. This CDR3 region has 12 residues. CDR3 sequence: CSAITEPDTQYF.

CDR3 sequence reads: CASSRLASGEQFF. This sequence joins TRBV7-7 and TRBJ2-1; TCRdb indicates TRBD2, and absent DNA this call remains unverified. Germline CDR1 reads SSHAT; CDR2 reads FNYEAQ (reference sequence). CDR3 length: 13 amino acids.

V gene TRBV29-1 combines with J gene TRBJ2-1. The length of the CDR3 is 14 residues. CDR1 and CDR2 (germline): SQVTM, ANQGSEA. The CDR3 region is CSVGTVFSYNEQFF.